Following are 17 T cell receptor beta chains from one sample sequenced in a study of control samples from healthy donors and cancer patients (dated by TCRdb to the early 2020s). The library was produced with the immunoSEQ multiplex PCR assay. The source is immuneACCESS, and TCRdb retained only in-frame sequences with V and J called. Part of the clones is not carried over; for the studies checked, unresolved V genes explain less than half of this, and the remainder is unexplained. The sample yields about 170,000 clones; roughly 89% were counted once. The top ten clones comprise approximately 1.5% of the sample. Sample: blood. These receptors all come from a woman aged 25 to 39 in good health.

The gene calls are TRBV3-1 (or the pseudogene TRBV3-2) and TRBJ2-2; 10 bases line up with TRBD1. Trimming removed 0 bases from V and 6 bases from J; junction bases left unmatched: 4. The germline gives CDR1 LGHDT, CDR2 YNNKEL (reference sequence). The length of the CDR3 is 16 residues. CDR3: CASSQDPGTGAGELFF. CDR3 sequence (DNA): TGTGCCAGCAGCCAAGATCCCGGGACAGGGGCCGGGGAGCTGTTTTTT.

V gene TRBV10-1 combines with J gene TRBJ2-3; 7 bases are a match to TRBD1. This CDR3 has 16 residues. The germline V gene encodes CDR1 WNHNN and CDR2 SYGVQD (reference sequence). Trimming took 6 bases from V and 0 from J; bases not matched to a gene: 9. CDR3 region: CASSFRQGPSTDTQYF. DNA for the CDR3: TGCGCCAGCAGCTTCCGACAGGGCCCTAGCACAGATACGCAGTATTTT.

V usage is TRBV6-5 and J usage is TRBJ2-7, with 8 bases aligning to TRBD1. Per the germline V gene, CDR1 is MNHEY and CDR2 is SVGAGI. The V and J ends lost 6 bases and 3 bases, in that order; junction bases with no gene match: 10. The CDR3 consists of 15 residues. For the CDR3, the DNA is TGTGCCAGCAGGACCAGGGGGCAACAGGACTACGAGCAGTACTTC. It codes for CASRTRGQQDYEQYF.

The rearrangement joins TRBV2 to TRBJ2-1, with TRBD2 matching over 16 bases. This CDR3 comprises 17 residues. The germline V gene has CDR1 SNHLY and CDR2 FYNNEI. The V and J ends lost 6 bases and 4 bases, in that order; junction bases with no gene match: 6. DNA for the CDR3: TGTGCCAGCAGAGCCGGGACTAGCGGGGGGGGATACAATGAGCAGTTCTTC. This codes for CASRAGTSGGGYNEQFF.

This rearrangement joins TRBV30 to TRBJ1-3; D is possibly TRBD1 (5 bases). Germline CDR1 and CDR2: GTSNPN and SVGIG (reference sequence). Trimming cost V 2 bases and J 4 bases, with 15 bases left between them. CDR3 length: 15 amino acids. CDR3 sequence reads: CAWSTGQRVGNTIYF. DNA of the CDR3: TGTGCCTGGAGTACAGGTCAAAGGGTCGGAAACACCATATATTTT.

Regarding this clone: Other DNA sequences in the same sample also yield this CDR3. The rearrangement uses TRBV7-9 and TRBJ2-3; D not certain. The CDR3 loop spans 11 amino acids. The V and J ends lost 1 base and 6 bases respectively, with 2 bases between them. CDR1 is SEHNR, CDR2 FQNEAQ, per germline (reference sequence). The CDR3 region has the DNA TGTGCCAGCAGCTTAGTCGATACGCAGTATTTT. Translation: CASSLVDTQYF.

The chain links TRBV18 to TRBJ2-1; TRBD1 aligns across 10 bases. V was clipped by 4 bases and J by 3 bases; unmatched bases: 0. This CDR3 is 14 amino acids long. Germline V CDR1 and CDR2: KGHSH, LQKENI. The CDR3 is CASSRTGGYNEQFF. CDR3 coding DNA: TGTGCCAGCTCACGGACAGGGGGCTACAATGAGCAGTTCTTC.

The chain couples TRBV6-5 to TRBJ2-3, with 8 positions matching TRBD2. V lost 7 bases, J lost 5 bases, and 8 bases stayed unmatched. There are 14 residues in the CDR3. CDR1 is MNHEY and CDR2 is SVGAGI in the germline V gene. The CDR3 DNA sequence: TGTGCCAGCAAAGTCGGGGGGGCCGAAGATACGCAGTATTTT. It codes for CASKVGGAEDTQYF.

On this clone: A junction end diverges from the germline sequence, so it may reflect a read error. This chain connects TRBV5-1 to TRBJ2-5; 9 bases align to TRBD2. The CDR3 loop spans 13 amino acids. Germline loops: CDR1 SGHRS, CDR2 YFSETQ. CDR3 region: CARSPRGGETQYF. CDR3 DNA: TGCGCCCGCAGCCCGCGGGGGGGGGAGACCCAGTACTTC.

The chain employs TRBV4-1 and TRBJ2-3; a possible D gene is TRBD1 (5 bases). The CDR3 is made up of 13 amino acids. V lost 7 bases to trimming and J lost 1 base, with 9 bases between them. CDR1 is MGHRA, CDR2 YSYEKL, per germline. This chain's CDR3 is CASTTTGTDTQYF. CDR3 DNA sequence: TGCGCCAGCACCACGACAGGCACAGATACGCAGTATTTT.

This chain links TRBV7-2 with TRBJ2-7; 9 bases match TRBD2. CDR1 and CDR2 from the germline V gene are SGHTA and FQGNSA. With 3 bases clipped from V and 3 bases from J, the junction kept 3 bases outside the gene matches. The CDR3 loop spans 14 amino acids. This CDR3 is CASSLREGGYEQYF. Written as DNA, the CDR3 is TGTGCCAGCAGCTTGCGGGAGGGGGGCTACGAGCAGTACTTC.

In DNA, the CDR3 is TGTGCCAGCAGCACCACTAGCGGTCAGAACACCGGGGAGCTGTTTTTT. Its translation is CASSTTSGQNTGELFF. V gene TRBV7-3 combines with J gene TRBJ2-2; 8 bases match TRBD2. This CDR3 is 16 amino acids long. V shed 5 bases and J 1 base; nucleotides not matched to a gene: 6. The germline V gene has CDR1 SGHTA and CDR2 FQGTGA.

V is TRBV24-1 and J is TRBJ1-5; 8 nucleotides align to TRBD1. This CDR3 region has 14 residues. Germline assignment: CDR1 KGHDR and CDR2 SFDVKD. The ends lost 2 bases at V and 4 bases at J; junction bases unmatched: 0. The CDR3: CATSDWTGNQPQHF. The CDR3 DNA reads TGTGCCACCAGTGATTGGACAGGGAATCAGCCCCAGCATTTT.

CDR3 bases: TGTGCCAGCAGCTTTCAGTCAACTAATGAAAAACTGTTTTTT. Its protein product is CASSFQSTNEKLFF. The V gene is TRBV11-3, the J gene TRBJ1-4; no firm D call. This CDR3 spans 14 amino acids. The germline CDR1 and CDR2 sequences are SGHNT and YENEEA. V was trimmed by 3 bases and J by 0 bases, leaving 5 bases between them.

This sequence joins TRBV5-4 and TRBJ1-2, with TRBD1 as a possible D gene (5 bases). This CDR3 is built from 14 residues. Trimming pared 1 base from V and 2 bases from J, leaving 9 bases between. Looked up from germline, CDR1 is SGHNT and CDR2 is YYREEE (reference sequence). The CDR3 nucleotides are TGTGCCAGCAGCTTGACGGGGACCAACTATGGCTACACCTTC. This codes for CASSLTGTNYGYTF.

V and J are TRBV9 and TRBJ2-3; D is undetermined. V was trimmed by 0 bases and J by 0 bases, leaving 8 bases between them. The CDR3 has 15 residues. The germline CDR1 and CDR2 sequences are SGDLS and YYNGEE. This CDR3 is CASSVGSGSTDTQYF. CDR3 nucleotide sequence: TGTGCCAGCAGCGTAGGGTCAGGTAGCACAGATACGCAGTATTTT.

The chain has TRBV5-4 and TRBJ1-2, with TRBD1 matching 7 bases. The CDR3 runs to 15 residues. In germline, CDR1 is SGHNT, CDR2 YYREEE (reference sequence). After removal of 0 bases from V and 1 base from J, the junction contained 3 bases not matched to a gene. CDR3 amino acids: CASSLGQGINYGYTF. As DNA, the CDR3 is TGTGCCAGCAGCTTGGGACAGGGCATTAACTATGGCTACACCTTC.